These T cell receptor beta chains were read from a single sample in a study of memory CD4+ T cells and cytomegalovirus serostatus. The assay was immunoSEQ multiplex PCR, and TCRdb's table has in-frame clones only and misses some. The data hold about 56,000 clones, with over 65% observed a single time. Source material: memory CD4+ T cells from blood. Every receptor here comes from an adult in good health and CMV-seropositive. The CDR3 runs from the conserved cysteine through the conserved F or W. A D gene is named only where the DNA matches it firmly. Not all rows give a size; the values are once, few, many and, for expanded clones, a class.

14 TRBJ1-4 TRBV27 NA once TGTGCCAGCAGTTTAACCGGGGAAAATGAAAAACTGTTTTTT CASSLTGENEKLFF
12 TRBJ1-2 TRBV7-2 NA NA TGTGCCAGCAGCAAGACGGGCTATGGCTACACCTTC CASSKTGYGYTF
13 TRBJ1-1 TRBV27 NA NA TGTGCCAGCGCGTTTAAAGGGACTGGGAAGCGGGTCTTT CASAFKGTGKRVF
15 TRBJ2-5 TRBV11-2 TRBD1 NA TGTGCCAGCAGCCTTGGACAGGGGGCCCAAGAGACCCAGTACTTC CASSLGQGAQETQYF
16 TRBJ2-7 TRBV5-4 NA NA TGTGCCAGCAGTTCCGGACGGAGGGCTGAACTTTGGGAGCAGTACTTC CASSSGRRAELWEQYF
15 TRBJ1-5 TRBV19 TRBD1 NA TGTGCCAGTAGTATGGTCTTCCAGGGGGTTCAGCCCCAGCATTTT CASSMVFQGVQPQHF
12 TRBJ1-2 TRBV18 NA NA TGTGCCAGCTCACGCGAATACTATGGCTACACCTTC CASSREYYGYTF
15 TRBJ2-6 TRBV10-2 NA NA TGCGCCAGCACCCCGCCCAGGGCTGGGGCCAACGTCCTGACTTTC CASTPPRAGANVLTF
14 TRBJ2-7 TRBV7-8 TRBD1 NA TGTGCCAGCAGCTTAGGGCAGGGGGCCTACGAGCAGTACTTC CASSLGQGAYEQYF
16 TRBJ2-2 TRBV5-4 NA NA TGTGCCAGCAGCCCCGGGACCGGGTGGGGCACCGGGGAGCTGTTTTTT CASSPGTGWGTGELFF
13 TRBJ2-2 TRBV7-7 NA NA TGTGCCAGCAGCGTCGACATCACCGGGGAGCTGTTTTTT CASSVDITGELFF
14 TRBJ2-2 TRBV15 NA NA TGTGCCACCAGCTCCCGGGACTCCACCGGGGAGCTGTTTTTT CATSSRDSTGELFF
16 TRBJ2-1 TRBV6-1 NA NA TGTGCCAGCAGTGAAGCCTACGGACATAAGGGGCATGAGCAGTTCTTC CASSEAYGHKGHEQFF
13 TRBJ2-3 TRBV30 NA NA TGTGCCTGGAGTGCGACCCGCACAGATACGCAGTATTTT CAWSATRTDTQYF
14 TRBJ2-1 TRBV21-1 NA NA TGTGCCAGCACCCCGAGACAGGGGGCGTGTGAGCAGTTCTTC CASTPRQGACEQFF
14 TRBJ1-2 TRBV7-2 NA NA TGTGCCAGCAGCTTAGGTCCACCAGCCTATGGCTACACCTTC CASSLGPPAYGYTF
16 TRBJ2-1 TRBV19 TRBD1 NA TGTGCCAGTAGTAGATCACAGGGGGCGAGTTCTATTGAGCAGTTCTTC CASSRSQGASSIEQFF
16 TRBJ2-5 TRBV2 NA once TGTGCCACTTCGGCAGGCAGGGGATGGGAACAAGAGACCCAGTACTTC CATSAGRGWEQETQYF
16 TRBJ2-5 TRBV27 NA NA TGTGCCAGCAGTTTAATCCAGGGAGTACGGGGAGAGACCCAGTACTTC CASSLIQGVRGETQYF
14 TRBJ2-5 TRBV6-6 NA NA TGTGCCAGCAGTTACGGAGACTCCCAAGAGACCCAGTACTTC CASSYGDSQETQYF
15 TRBJ2-1 TRBV7-2 NA once TGTGCCAGCAGCTTAGTTGCGTCCACCGGGGGTGAGCAGTTCTTC CASSLVASTGGEQFF
14 TRBJ2-7 TRBV7-2 NA NA TGTGCCAGCAGCTTAGAGTTAGGGTTGGGCGAGCAGTACTTC CASSLELGLGEQYF
17 TRBJ1-2 TRBV7-2 NA NA TGTGCCAGCAGCCTTGGACAGCCGAACTACGGTAACTATGGCTACACCTTC CASSLGQPNYGNYGYTF
15 TRBJ2-1 TRBV5-6 TRBD2 NA TGTGCCAGCAGCCCCCTAGCGGGAGTAAGTAATGAGCAGTTCTTC CASSPLAGVSNEQFF
14 TRBJ2-4 TRBV5-4 NA NA TGTGCCAGCAGCTTGAAGGCTTTCGAAAACATTCAGTACTTC CASSLKAFENIQYF
12 TRBJ1-1 TRBV5-1 NA few TGCGCCAGCAGCACCGGGACGTCGGAGGGTTTCTTT CASSTGTSEGFF